These 12 T cell receptor beta chains were sequenced from one sample in a study of long-term antiretroviral therapy in people with HIV. Running of the v3.0 immunoSEQ assay took place at survey level. TCRdb's table, derived via immunoSEQ multiplex PCR, lists solely in-frame clones and lacks some. The sample holds 20,000 or so clones; 79% are singletons and the top ten take roughly 6.7%. Sequencing was performed on unsorted PBMCs, taken at the start of antiretroviral therapy, before treatment. The receptors were gathered from a man aged 18-30 years with HIV.

The CDR3 is CASSYTVASEQYF. The CDR3, as DNA: TGTGCCAGCAGCTATACGGTCGCGAGCGAGCAGTACTTC. The chain recombines TRBV27 with TRBJ2-7; no definite D call. Germline V gene data show CDR1 as MNHEY and CDR2 as SMNVEV (reference sequence). The CDR3 length is 13 residues. V lost 6 bases and J 6 bases, leaving 15 bases between the germline ends.

The V gene is TRBV5-4, the J gene TRBJ1-1, with D possibly being TRBD1 (5 bases). V lost 6 bases and J lost 1, with 10 bases in between. The CDR3 has 13 residues. CDR1 and CDR2 from the germline V gene are SGHNT and YYREEE (reference sequence). The CDR3 loop reads CASNPGGNTEAFF. The CDR3, as DNA: TGTGCCAGCAACCCCGGGGGGAACACTGAAGCTTTCTTT.

The chain uses TRBV9 and TRBJ2-7; D may be TRBD1 or TRBD2 (5 bases each). The V and J ends lost 1 base and 6 bases respectively, with 23 bases between them. The CDR3 has 17 residues. Germline CDR1 reads SGDLS; CDR2 reads YYNGEE. CDR3 amino acids: CASSVSGDGGAYSEQYF. The CDR3 nucleotides are TGTGCCAGCAGCGTAAGTGGGGATGGGGGAGCTTATAGCGAGCAGTACTTC.

CDR3 amino acids: CASSDYRYEQYF. The CDR3 region has the DNA TGTGCCAGCAGTGATTATAGATACGAGCAGTACTTC. The chain carries TRBV2 and TRBJ2-7, with D unresolved. CDR1 and CDR2 (germline): SNHLY, FYNNEI. V lost 3 bases and J lost 4, with 7 bases in between. This CDR3 comprises 12 residues.

This clone was counted a single time. A read error may account for a junction end that differs from germline. The rearrangement joins TRBV12-5 to TRBJ1-1; no definite D call. The CDR3 length is 15 residues. Germline loops: CDR1 LGHNT, CDR2 FRNRAP. CDR3 loop: CASGLVRQHLLKLRF. In DNA form, the CDR3 reads TGTGCTAGTGGTTTGGTACGGCAACATCTTTTGAAGCTTAGGTTT.

This chain joins TRBV2 and TRBJ2-7, with D unresolved. Trimming stripped 3 bases from V and 4 bases from J, with 16 bases between. This CDR3 is built from 15 residues. Looked up from germline, CDR1 is SNHLY and CDR2 is FYNNEI. The CDR3 nucleotides are TGTGCCAGCAGTGAGCAGATATCGCAGACGTACGAGCAGTACTTC. Amino acids: CASSEQISQTYEQYF.

The table lists this clone with a few counts. CDR3 sequence reads: CASSVDGTSYEQYF. CDR3 in DNA: TGTGCCAGCAGCGTAGACGGCACCTCCTACGAGCAGTACTTC. The chain recombines TRBV9 with TRBJ2-7; the D is unclear. Trimming cost V 0 bases and J 0 bases, with 7 bases left between them. The germline V gene has CDR1 SGDLS and CDR2 YYNGEE. This CDR3 contains 14 residues.

This clone qualifies as large. The rearrangement links TRBV10-3 to TRBJ2-7; TRBD2 matches 12 bases. J gave up 4 bases and V 7 bases, and 8 bases lay outside the gene matches. CDR3 length: 15 amino acids. Per germline, CDR1 ENHRY and CDR2 SYGVKD. The CDR3 coding sequence is TGTGCCATCACCCCCTCTCTAGCGGGAGGGTACGAGCAGTACTTC. It codes for CAITPSLAGGYEQYF.

This chain connects TRBV11-2 to TRBJ2-3; D ambiguous. The CDR3 contains 14 residues. Germline assignment: CDR1 SGHAT and CDR2 FQNNGV. Trimming removed 5 bases at V and 6 bases at J, with 15 bases between. The CDR3 region has the DNA TGTGCCAGCAGCACGGATTCCTTCAGCGATACGCAGTATTTT. Amino acid sequence: CASSTDSFSDTQYF.

The chain joins TRBV9 to TRBJ1-1; D call uncertain. Germline assignment: CDR1 SGDLS and CDR2 YYNGEE. The CDR3 has 15 amino acids. Trimming took 6 bases from V and 1 from J, leaving 16 bases between them. This chain's CDR3 is CASTESLDGNTEAFF. Written as DNA, the CDR3 is TGTGCCAGCACCGAATCTCTTGACGGGAACACTGAAGCTTTCTTT.

This chain links TRBV5-1 with TRBJ1-2, with unresolved D. Germline CDR1 and CDR2: SGHRS and YFSETQ. V dropped 7 bases and J dropped 1 base, with 14 bases sitting between them. The CDR3 loop spans 14 amino acids. The CDR3 region is CASSIDTNNYGYTF. In DNA form, the CDR3 reads TGCGCCAGCTCCATAGACACCAATAACTATGGCTACACCTTC. Full variable domain (rest looked up from reference TRBV5-1 and TRBJ1-2): KAGVTQTPRYLIKTRGQQVTLSCSPISGHRSVSWYQQTPGQGLQFLFEYFSETQRNKGNFPGRFSGRQFSNSRSEMNVSTLELGDSALYLCASSIDTNNYGYTFGSGTRLTVV.

V is TRBV28 and J is TRBJ1-1; D is unclear. Trimming took 2 bases from V and 11 from J, leaving 15 bases between them. Germline V gene sequence: CDR1 MDHEN, CDR2 SYDVKM. This CDR3 spans 13 amino acids. CDR3 in DNA: TGTGCCAGCAGTTTACCGGACGCCGTGAGCGCTTTCTTT. Amino acid sequence: CASSLPDAVSAFF.